Listed below are T cell receptor beta chains from one sample, sequenced in a study of CD8+ T cells in alopecia areata. TCRdb's copy holds only in-frame clones and misses some; the assay was immunoSEQ multiplex PCR. Here the sample spans approximately 180,000 clones, 63% being singletons. The sequencing here drew on CD4+ T cells sorted from blood, taken at week 0. The receptors were sampled from a human donor with alopecia areata. Each CDR3 is given with its conserved first and last residue. The D gene is left open where the match is weak. Only part of the rows carry a size: once, few, many, or a class if the clone is expanded.

v_call: TRBV7-2
j_call: TRBJ2-3
clone_size: NA
d_call: NA
cdr3_length: 14
cdr3_aa: CASSLGTLRDTQYF
cdr3_nt: TGTGCCAGCAGCTTAGGGACCCTCAGAGATACGCAGTATTTT

v_call: TRBV5-6
j_call: TRBJ1-1
clone_size: NA
d_call: NA
cdr3_length: 14
cdr3_aa: CASSRPPVGTEAFF
cdr3_nt: TGTGCCAGCAGCCGCCCTCCGGTGGGCACTGAAGCTTTCTTT

v_call: TRBV5-4
j_call: TRBJ1-2
clone_size: NA
d_call: TRBD1
cdr3_length: 13
cdr3_aa: CASSEDRGYGYTF
cdr3_nt: TGTGCCAGCAGCGAAGACAGGGGGTATGGCTACACCTTC

v_call: TRBV30
j_call: TRBJ1-2
clone_size: NA
d_call: NA
cdr3_length: 11
cdr3_aa: CAWSVESPLAF
cdr3_nt: TGTGCCTGGAGTGTAGAGTCACCCCTCGCGTTC

v_call: TRBV6-1
j_call: TRBJ2-1
clone_size: NA
d_call: NA
cdr3_length: 15
cdr3_aa: CASSEALLQNGEQFF
cdr3_nt: TGTGCCAGCAGTGAAGCTCTATTGCAAAACGGTGAGCAGTTCTTC

v_call: TRBV6-5
j_call: TRBJ1-2
clone_size: few
d_call: NA
cdr3_length: 14
cdr3_aa: CASSLGTGNYGYTF
cdr3_nt: TGTGCCAGCAGCCTTGGGACGGGTAACTATGGCTACACCTTC

v_call: TRBV13
j_call: TRBJ1-3
clone_size: few
d_call: NA
cdr3_length: 15
cdr3_aa: CASSLGRPVGNTIYF
cdr3_nt: TGTGCCAGCAGCTTAGGCCGGCCCGTCGGAAACACCATATATTTT

v_call: TRBV7-9
j_call: TRBJ2-7
clone_size: NA
d_call: NA
cdr3_length: 14
cdr3_aa: CASSFETRGEEQYF
cdr3_nt: TGTGCCAGCAGCTTCGAGACAAGGGGGGAAGAGCAGTACTTC

v_call: TRBV14
j_call: TRBJ1-1
clone_size: NA
d_call: NA
cdr3_length: 14
cdr3_aa: CASSQYGLIGEAFF
cdr3_nt: TGTGCCAGCAGCCAATACGGGCTGATAGGTGAAGCTTTCTTT

v_call: TRBV10-3
j_call: TRBJ2-5
clone_size: once
d_call: NA
cdr3_length: 12
cdr3_aa: CAISGTEETQYF
cdr3_nt: TGTGCCATCAGTGGAACTGAAGAGACCCAGTACTTC

v_call: TRBV15
j_call: TRBJ1-3
clone_size: few
d_call: NA
cdr3_length: 16
cdr3_aa: CATKSERDRRGNTIYF
cdr3_nt: TGTGCCACCAAATCTGAAAGGGACCGTCGCGGAAACACCATATATTTT

v_call: TRBV7-9
j_call: TRBJ2-3
clone_size: once
d_call: NA
cdr3_length: 13
cdr3_aa: CASGYGGTDTQYF
cdr3_nt: TGTGCCAGCGGTTATGGGGGCACAGATACGCAGTATTTT

v_call: TRBV4-2
j_call: TRBJ1-5
clone_size: NA
d_call: NA
cdr3_length: 13
cdr3_aa: CASSQAPNQPQHF
cdr3_nt: TGTGCCAGCAGCCAAGCTCCAAATCAGCCCCAGCATTTT

v_call: TRBV30
j_call: TRBJ1-1
clone_size: NA
d_call: NA
cdr3_length: 14
cdr3_aa: CAWSVGPRRTEAFF
cdr3_nt: TGTGCCTGGAGTGTAGGGCCCCGCCGCACTGAAGCTTTCTTT

v_call: TRBV7-2
j_call: TRBJ2-3
clone_size: NA
d_call: NA
cdr3_length: 15
cdr3_aa: CASSQGRLSTDTQYF
cdr3_nt: TGTGCCAGCAGCCAGGGGAGGTTAAGCACAGATACGCAGTATTTT

v_call: TRBV27
j_call: TRBJ1-1
clone_size: NA
d_call: NA
cdr3_length: 11
cdr3_aa: CASRKNTEAFF
cdr3_nt: TGTGCCAGCCGTAAGAACACTGAAGCTTTCTTT

v_call: TRBV5-1
j_call: TRBJ2-5
clone_size: few
d_call: NA
cdr3_length: 11
cdr3_aa: CASSFAETQYF
cdr3_nt: TGCGCCAGCAGCTTCGCCGAGACCCAGTACTTC

v_call: TRBV29-1
j_call: TRBJ1-1
clone_size: few
d_call: NA
cdr3_length: 12
cdr3_aa: CSAQTQATEAFF
cdr3_nt: TGCAGCGCTCAAACTCAGGCCACTGAAGCTTTCTTT

v_call: TRBV29-1
j_call: TRBJ1-2
clone_size: NA
d_call: NA
cdr3_length: 11
cdr3_aa: CSVDSIYGYTF
cdr3_nt: TGCAGCGTCGACTCGATCTATGGCTACACCTTC

v_call: TRBV29-1
j_call: TRBJ2-7
clone_size: NA
d_call: NA
cdr3_length: 11
cdr3_aa: CSVKTVYEQYF
cdr3_nt: TGCAGCGTGAAAACAGTATACGAGCAGTACTTC

v_call: TRBV7-6
j_call: TRBJ2-1
clone_size: NA
d_call: NA
cdr3_length: 16
cdr3_aa: CASSYRQGGGYNEQFF
cdr3_nt: TGTGCCAGCAGTTACAGACAGGGCGGGGGTTACAATGAGCAGTTCTTC

v_call: TRBV4-1
j_call: TRBJ1-5
clone_size: NA
d_call: NA
cdr3_length: 13
cdr3_aa: CASSQASHQPQHF
cdr3_nt: TGCGCCAGCAGCCAGGCGTCCCATCAGCCCCAGCATTTT

v_call: TRBV4-3
j_call: TRBJ2-3
clone_size: NA
d_call: NA
cdr3_length: 15
cdr3_aa: CASSQEGQSTDTQYF
cdr3_nt: TGCGCCAGCAGCCAAGAGGGACAAAGCACAGATACGCAGTATTTT

v_call: TRBV2
j_call: TRBJ2-5
clone_size: NA
d_call: TRBD2
cdr3_length: 17
cdr3_aa: CASSEVVSGGAGETQYF
cdr3_nt: TGTGCCAGCAGTGAAGTCGTTAGCGGGGGGGCAGGGGAGACCCAGTACTTC

v_call: TRBV9
j_call: TRBJ2-5
clone_size: NA
d_call: NA
cdr3_length: 13
cdr3_aa: CASSLEGRETQYF
cdr3_nt: TGTGCCAGCAGTTTAGAGGGCCGGGAGACCCAGTACTTC

v_call: TRBV10-3
j_call: TRBJ2-1
clone_size: NA
d_call: TRBD1
cdr3_length: 16
cdr3_aa: CAISDLGQGVVNEQFF
cdr3_nt: TGTGCCATCAGTGACCTGGGACAGGGGGTGGTCAATGAGCAGTTCTTC

v_call: TRBV6-1
j_call: TRBJ2-7
clone_size: NA
d_call: NA
cdr3_length: 12
cdr3_aa: CASGGAPYEQYF
cdr3_nt: TGTGCCAGCGGCGGGGCCCCCTACGAGCAGTACTTC

v_call: TRBV23-1
j_call: TRBJ1-1
clone_size: NA
d_call: NA
cdr3_length: 16
cdr3_aa: CASSQSAAGCRKEAFF
cdr3_nt: TGCGCCAGCAGTCAATCGGCCGCGGGGTGCAGAAAGGAAGCTTTCTTT

v_call: TRBV30
j_call: TRBJ2-3
clone_size: few
d_call: TRBD2
cdr3_length: 15
cdr3_aa: CAWSVKAGGTDTQYF
cdr3_nt: TGTGCCTGGAGTGTAAAAGCGGGGGGCACAGATACGCAGTATTTT

v_call: TRBV19
j_call: TRBJ2-1
clone_size: NA
d_call: NA
cdr3_length: 14
cdr3_aa: CASSIGLGADEQFF
cdr3_nt: TGTGCCAGTAGTATAGGTTTAGGGGCTGATGAGCAGTTCTTC

v_call: TRBV4-3
j_call: TRBJ2-3
clone_size: NA
d_call: NA
cdr3_length: 16
cdr3_aa: CASSQDQGVGTDTQYF
cdr3_nt: TGCGCCAGCAGCCAAGATCAGGGTGTAGGCACAGATACGCAGTATTTT

v_call: TRBV11-3
j_call: TRBJ2-4
clone_size: once
d_call: NA
cdr3_length: 15
cdr3_aa: CASSPIENPKNIQYF
cdr3_nt: TGTGCCAGCAGCCCCATAGAAAATCCAAAAAACATTCAGTACTTC

v_call: TRBV18
j_call: TRBJ2-3
clone_size: NA
d_call: NA
cdr3_length: 15
cdr3_aa: CASSPVVAGTDTQYF
cdr3_nt: TGTGCCAGCTCCCCCGTGGTAGCGGGCACAGATACGCAGTATTTT

v_call: TRBV29-1
j_call: TRBJ2-3
clone_size: NA
d_call: NA
cdr3_length: 16
cdr3_aa: CSVIGTQKTSTDTQYF
cdr3_nt: TGCAGCGTTATTGGGACTCAGAAAACTAGCACAGATACGCAGTATTTT

v_call: TRBV29-1
j_call: TRBJ2-5
clone_size: NA
d_call: TRBD2
cdr3_length: 14
cdr3_aa: CSVDRRGGGETQYF
cdr3_nt: TGCAGCGTTGACAGGCGGGGGGGCGGAGAGACCCAGTACTTC

v_call: TRBV30
j_call: TRBJ1-2
clone_size: NA
d_call: NA
cdr3_length: 11
cdr3_aa: CAWSSGFGYTF
cdr3_nt: TGTGCCTGGAGTTCCGGGTTTGGCTACACCTTC

v_call: TRBV4-1
j_call: TRBJ1-2
clone_size: NA
d_call: NA
cdr3_length: 16
cdr3_aa: CASSQDPGVEGSGYTF
cdr3_nt: TGCGCCAGCAGCCAAGATCCCGGAGTAGAAGGTAGCGGCTACACCTTC

v_call: TRBV29-1
j_call: TRBJ1-5
clone_size: NA
d_call: NA
cdr3_length: 15
cdr3_aa: CSVDSGRVSNQPQHF
cdr3_nt: TGCAGCGTTGACTCGGGGCGCGTGAGCAATCAGCCCCAGCATTTT

v_call: TRBV10-3
j_call: TRBJ1-2
clone_size: once
d_call: TRBD1
cdr3_length: 15
cdr3_aa: CAISEEDRANYGYTF
cdr3_nt: TGTGCCATCAGTGAGGAGGACAGGGCTAACTATGGCTACACCTTC

v_call: TRBV30
j_call: TRBJ2-3
clone_size: once
d_call: TRBD2
cdr3_length: 15
cdr3_aa: CAWRNGLAQHDTQYF
cdr3_nt: TGTGCCTGGAGGAATGGACTAGCGCAACACGATACGCAGTATTTT

v_call: TRBV5-1
j_call: TRBJ2-5
clone_size: NA
d_call: TRBD1
cdr3_length: 13
cdr3_aa: CASGNRGQETQYF
cdr3_nt: TGCGCCAGCGGCAACAGGGGGCAAGAGACCCAGTACTTC

v_call: TRBV11-1
j_call: TRBJ2-1
clone_size: once
d_call: NA
cdr3_length: 15
cdr3_aa: CASSLGGSRGNEQFF
cdr3_nt: TGTGCCAGCAGCCTCGGGGGCAGCAGGGGGAATGAGCAGTTCTTC

v_call: TRBV6-6
j_call: TRBJ2-1
clone_size: NA
d_call: NA
cdr3_length: 11
cdr3_aa: CASKSGSEQFF
cdr3_nt: TGTGCCAGCAAGTCTGGGAGTGAGCAGTTCTTC

v_call: TRBV5-6
j_call: TRBJ2-1
clone_size: NA
d_call: NA
cdr3_length: 16
cdr3_aa: CASSLSVGGNYNEQFF
cdr3_nt: TGTGCCAGCAGCCTATCGGTAGGAGGTAACTACAATGAGCAGTTCTTC

v_call: TRBV29-1
j_call: TRBJ2-3
clone_size: NA
d_call: NA
cdr3_length: 13
cdr3_aa: CSVTRGGTDTQYF
cdr3_nt: TGCAGCGTTACCAGGGGAGGCACAGATACGCAGTATTTT

v_call: TRBV2
j_call: TRBJ2-7
clone_size: NA
d_call: NA
cdr3_length: 15
cdr3_aa: CASSEGISSSYEQYF
cdr3_nt: TGTGCCAGCAGTGAAGGAATTTCGAGCTCCTACGAGCAGTACTTC

v_call: TRBV2
j_call: TRBJ1-2
clone_size: few
d_call: NA
cdr3_length: 12
cdr3_aa: CASSGLGTGYTF
cdr3_nt: TGTGCCAGCAGTGGTTTAGGTACTGGCTACACCTTC

v_call: TRBV4-3
j_call: TRBJ2-1
clone_size: few
d_call: TRBD2
cdr3_length: 17
cdr3_aa: CASSQVLQRAGGLEQFF
cdr3_nt: TGCGCCAGCAGCCAAGTGCTACAGAGAGCGGGGGGTTTGGAGCAGTTCTTC

v_call: TRBV6-6
j_call: TRBJ2-2
clone_size: NA
d_call: TRBD1
cdr3_length: 15
cdr3_aa: CASITGTANTGELFF
cdr3_nt: TGTGCCAGCATCACCGGGACAGCGAACACCGGGGAGCTGTTTTTT

v_call: TRBV29-1
j_call: TRBJ1-1
clone_size: few
d_call: NA
cdr3_length: 13
cdr3_aa: CSVVSTGNTEAFF
cdr3_nt: TGCAGCGTTGTCTCCACGGGTAACACTGAAGCTTTCTTT